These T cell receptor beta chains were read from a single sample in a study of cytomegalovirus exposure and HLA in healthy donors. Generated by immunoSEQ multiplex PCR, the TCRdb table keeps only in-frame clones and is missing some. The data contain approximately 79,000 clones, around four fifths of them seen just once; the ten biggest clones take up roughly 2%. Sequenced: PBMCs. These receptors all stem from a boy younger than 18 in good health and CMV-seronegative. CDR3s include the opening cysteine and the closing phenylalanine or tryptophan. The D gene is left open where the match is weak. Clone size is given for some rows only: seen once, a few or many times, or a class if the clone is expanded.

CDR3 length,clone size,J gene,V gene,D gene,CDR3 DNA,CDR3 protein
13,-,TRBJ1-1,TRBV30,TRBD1,TGTGCCCGGGCGGGGACAGGGGTCACTGAAGCTTTCTTT,CARAGTGVTEAFF
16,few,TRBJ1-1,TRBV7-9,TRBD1,TGTGCCAGCAGCGCGCGAGAACTAGGACAGGGACCTGAAGCTTTCTTT,CASSARELGQGPEAFF
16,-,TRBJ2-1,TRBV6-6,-,TGTGCCAGCAGTTACCCGCCGCCGAGCACCTACAATGAGCAGTTCTTC,CASSYPPPSTYNEQFF
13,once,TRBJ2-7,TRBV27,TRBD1,TGTGCCAGCAGGAGAGGACAGGCCAACGAGCAGTACTTC,CASRRGQANEQYF
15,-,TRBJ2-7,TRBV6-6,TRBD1,TGTGCCAGCAGTTACTTCGGGACAGGGGATTACGAGCAGTACTTC,CASSYFGTGDYEQYF
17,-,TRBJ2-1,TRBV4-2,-,TGTGCCAGCAGCCTCACGGGGGTGGAATTCTCCTACAATGAGCAGTTCTTC,CASSLTGVEFSYNEQFF
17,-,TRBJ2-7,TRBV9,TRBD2,TGTGCCAGCAGCGTAGAACCGGGAGGGGCCCAAGGTGGCGAGCAGTACTTC,CASSVEPGGAQGGEQYF
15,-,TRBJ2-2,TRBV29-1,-,TGCAGCGTTGGGTCCGGGGTACGGGGCACCGGGGAGCTGTTTTTT,CSVGSGVRGTGELFF
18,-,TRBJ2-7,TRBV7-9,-,TGTGCCAGCTCTACCTATAGGGGGAGGGAAGTTAGCTCCTACGAGCAGTACTTC,CASSTYRGREVSSYEQYF
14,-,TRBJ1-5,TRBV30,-,TGTGCCTGGAGGGTGTCGGGTGACGGTCAGCCCCAGCATTTT,CAWRVSGDGQPQHF
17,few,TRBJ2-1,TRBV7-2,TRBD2,TGTGCCAGCAGGACCCGGGGACTAGCGGGAGTGTACAATGAGCAGTTCTTC,CASRTRGLAGVYNEQFF
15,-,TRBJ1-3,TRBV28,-,TGTGCCAGCAGTTTTGGGGGGACCTCTGGAAACACCATATATTTT,CASSFGGTSGNTIYF
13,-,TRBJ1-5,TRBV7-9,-,TGTGCCAGCAGCTTAGTGGGGGGTCAGCCCCAGCATTTT,CASSLVGGQPQHF
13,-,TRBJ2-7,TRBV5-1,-,TGCGCCAGCAGCTTGGGGGGGCCCTACGAGCAGTACTTC,CASSLGGPYEQYF
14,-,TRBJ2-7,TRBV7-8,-,TGTGCCAGCAGCCCCGATTCCAGCTCCTACGAGCAGTACTTC,CASSPDSSSYEQYF
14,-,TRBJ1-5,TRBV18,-,TGTGCCAGCTCATCTCAGGGGCAAGGTCAGCCCCAGCATTTT,CASSSQGQGQPQHF
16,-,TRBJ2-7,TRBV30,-,TGTGCCTGGAGTGAGGGAGCCGGGATGAGCTCCTACGAGCAGTACTTC,CAWSEGAGMSSYEQYF